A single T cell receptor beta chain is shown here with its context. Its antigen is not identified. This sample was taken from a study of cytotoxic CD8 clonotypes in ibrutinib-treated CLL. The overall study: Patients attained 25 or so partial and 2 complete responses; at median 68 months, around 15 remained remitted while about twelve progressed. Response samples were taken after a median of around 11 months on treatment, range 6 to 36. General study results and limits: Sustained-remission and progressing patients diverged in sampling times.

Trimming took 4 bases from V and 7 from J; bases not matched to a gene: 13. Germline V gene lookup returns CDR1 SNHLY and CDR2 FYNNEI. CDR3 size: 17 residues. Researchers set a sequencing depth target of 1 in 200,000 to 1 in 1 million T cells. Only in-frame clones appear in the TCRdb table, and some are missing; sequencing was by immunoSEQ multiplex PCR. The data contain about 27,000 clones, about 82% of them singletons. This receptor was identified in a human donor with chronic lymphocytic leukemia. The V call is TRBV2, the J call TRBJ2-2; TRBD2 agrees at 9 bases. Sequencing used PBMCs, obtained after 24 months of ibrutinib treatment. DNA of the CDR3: TGTGCCAGCAGTGGAACAAGCGGGGGGTCCCCGGGCGGGGAGCTGTTTTTT. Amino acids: CASSGTSGGSPGGELFF.